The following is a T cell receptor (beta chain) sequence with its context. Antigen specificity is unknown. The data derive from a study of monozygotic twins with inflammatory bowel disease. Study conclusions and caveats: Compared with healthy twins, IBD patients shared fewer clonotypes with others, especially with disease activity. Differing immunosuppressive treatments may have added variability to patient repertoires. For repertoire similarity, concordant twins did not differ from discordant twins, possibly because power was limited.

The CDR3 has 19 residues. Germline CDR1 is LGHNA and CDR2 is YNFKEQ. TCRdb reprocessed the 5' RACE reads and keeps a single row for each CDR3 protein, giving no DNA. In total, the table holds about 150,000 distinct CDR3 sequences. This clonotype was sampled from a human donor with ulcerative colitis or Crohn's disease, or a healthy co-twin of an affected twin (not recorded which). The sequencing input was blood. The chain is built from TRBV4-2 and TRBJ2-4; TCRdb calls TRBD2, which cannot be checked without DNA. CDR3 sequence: CASSPQRTRGGLSKNIQYF.